This is a list of T cell receptor beta chains from one sample in a study of T-cell reconstitution after alpha-beta-depleted transplantation in children. TCRdb reanalysed the PCR reads using MiXCR and keeps one entry per CDR3 protein. Altogether around 480,000 distinct CDR3 sequences are present, roughly 33% being singletons, with the ten largest covering 2% to 2.5%. This specimen was PBMCs from the stem cell graft donor, taken from the stem cell graft. These receptors originate from a human donor who donated a stem cell graft to a child with aplastic anemia. CDR3s include the opening cysteine and the closing phenylalanine or tryptophan. Each record gives: CDR3 DNA, CDR3 protein, V gene, clone size, D gene, J gene. D genes are given only for firm matches. Clone size appears in some rows only: once, few, many, or a class for an expanded clone.

CDR3 DNA: TGCGCCAGCAGCTTGGGAGGACAGGGGGCGTTCTGGAACACTGAAGCTTTCTTT
CDR3 protein: CASSLGGQGAFWNTEAFF
V gene: TRBV5-1
clone size: few
D gene: TRBD1
J gene: TRBJ1-1

CDR3 DNA: TGTGCCAGCAGTTCCCGGGGAGCCGGGACAGAGAACACTGAAGCTTTCTTT
CDR3 protein: CASSSRGAGTENTEAFF
V gene: TRBV28
clone size: -
D gene: TRBD1
J gene: TRBJ1-1

CDR3 DNA: TGCAGTGCTAGAGATGGGGGGCCTGGAAACACCATATATTTT
CDR3 protein: CSARDGGPGNTIYF
V gene: TRBV20-1
clone size: few
D gene: -
J gene: TRBJ1-3

CDR3 DNA: TGTGCCAGCAGTTGGGGAGGGGCGGGAGGTTGGGAGACCCAGTACTTC
CDR3 protein: CASSWGGAGGWETQYF
V gene: TRBV12-3/TRBV12-4
clone size: few
D gene: TRBD2
J gene: TRBJ2-5

CDR3 DNA: TGTGCCAGCTGCACCAACTACGAGCAGTACTTC
CDR3 protein: CASCTNYEQYF
V gene: TRBV28
clone size: -
D gene: -
J gene: TRBJ2-7

CDR3 DNA: TGTGCCAGCAGAGTCTGGGAGAATGAGCAGTTCTTC
CDR3 protein: CASRVWENEQFF
V gene: TRBV6-2/TRBV6-3
clone size: -
D gene: -
J gene: TRBJ2-1

CDR3 DNA: TGTGCCAGCAGCCTCTACTCAGACACAGGCACCGCCGAAGCTTTCTTT
CDR3 protein: CASSLYSDTGTAEAFF
V gene: TRBV7-2
clone size: few
D gene: -
J gene: TRBJ1-1

CDR3 DNA: TGCGCCAGCAGCTTGGCCTTTAAAGGGGGCGCGAATGAAAAACTGTTTTTT
CDR3 protein: CASSLAFKGGANEKLFF
V gene: TRBV5-1
clone size: -
D gene: TRBD1
J gene: TRBJ1-4

CDR3 DNA: TGCAGTGCTAGCGCTAGCGGGAGGGCCAGGAATGAGCAGTTCTTC
CDR3 protein: CSASASGRARNEQFF
V gene: TRBV20-1
clone size: -
D gene: TRBD2
J gene: TRBJ2-1

CDR3 DNA: TGTGCCAGCAGTGTCCAGGGTTGGGACACCGGGGAGCTGTTTTTT
CDR3 protein: CASSVQGWDTGELFF
V gene: TRBV12-3/TRBV12-4
clone size: few
D gene: -
J gene: TRBJ2-2

CDR3 DNA: TGTGCCTGGAGTGAAGGGCAGGGGCTGAATCAGCCCCAGCATTTT
CDR3 protein: CAWSEGQGLNQPQHF
V gene: TRBV30
clone size: once
D gene: -
J gene: TRBJ1-5

CDR3 DNA: TGTGCCAGCAGTGAGTTTAACACCGGGGAGCTGTTTTTT
CDR3 protein: CASSEFNTGELFF
V gene: TRBV6-1
clone size: -
D gene: -
J gene: TRBJ2-2

CDR3 DNA: TGCAGTGCTAGATCCCCAGGGAATCAGCCCCAGCATTTT
CDR3 protein: CSARSPGNQPQHF
V gene: TRBV20-1
clone size: few
D gene: -
J gene: TRBJ1-5

CDR3 DNA: TGTGCCAGCAGTTTGCCGGAGAGCACCTACAATGAGCAGTTCTTC
CDR3 protein: CASSLPESTYNEQFF
V gene: TRBV6-2/TRBV6-3
clone size: -
D gene: -
J gene: TRBJ2-1

CDR3 DNA: TGTGCCACCAGTGATTGGGGGAGCAGGGACACCGGGGAGCTGTTTTTT
CDR3 protein: CATSDWGSRDTGELFF
V gene: TRBV24-1
clone size: -
D gene: -
J gene: TRBJ2-2

CDR3 DNA: TGTGCCAGCTCACCAGGGTTCGAGGGCGGGGAGCCCCAGCATTTT
CDR3 protein: CASSPGFEGGEPQHF
V gene: TRBV18
clone size: -
D gene: -
J gene: TRBJ1-5

CDR3 DNA: TGTGCCAGCTCACCGGACCCTTACAATGAGCAGTTCTTC
CDR3 protein: CASSPDPYNEQFF
V gene: TRBV18
clone size: few
D gene: -
J gene: TRBJ2-1

CDR3 DNA: TGTGCCTGGAGTGTTTTAGCTACGCTTATAGAGACCCAGTACTTC
CDR3 protein: CAWSVLATLIETQYF
V gene: TRBV30
clone size: many
D gene: -
J gene: TRBJ2-5

CDR3 DNA: TGCAGTGCTACTGGACAGGGTATCTCTGGGGCCAACGTCCTGACTTTC
CDR3 protein: CSATGQGISGANVLTF
V gene: TRBV20-1
clone size: -
D gene: TRBD1
J gene: TRBJ2-6

CDR3 DNA: TGCGCCAGCAGCTTGGGTGAGGTTGTGGCCACTGAAGCTTTCTTT
CDR3 protein: CASSLGEVVATEAFF
V gene: TRBV5-1
clone size: -
D gene: -
J gene: TRBJ1-1

CDR3 DNA: TGTGCCAGCAGCCCGGGGACAGGCTGGAGGGAGCTGTTTTTT
CDR3 protein: CASSPGTGWRELFF
V gene: TRBV9
clone size: few
D gene: TRBD1
J gene: TRBJ2-2

CDR3 DNA: TGTGCCAGCAGCCAAGCAGGGGCCTATAGCTATGGCTACACCTTC
CDR3 protein: CASSQAGAYSYGYTF
V gene: TRBV14
clone size: -
D gene: -
J gene: TRBJ1-2

CDR3 DNA: TGTGCCTGGAGTGTGGGTCCGGGCGTATATGGCTACACCTTC
CDR3 protein: CAWSVGPGVYGYTF
V gene: TRBV30
clone size: -
D gene: -
J gene: TRBJ1-2

CDR3 DNA: TGCAGCGTTGAGCCAGCTAATGAAAAACTGTTTTTT
CDR3 protein: CSVEPANEKLFF
V gene: TRBV29-1
clone size: -
D gene: -
J gene: TRBJ1-4

CDR3 DNA: TGTGCCAGCAGCTTAAAACAGGGTGGGACTGAAGCTTTCTTT
CDR3 protein: CASSLKQGGTEAFF
V gene: TRBV7-2
clone size: few
D gene: -
J gene: TRBJ1-1

CDR3 DNA: TGTGCCTGGTCCCCTCGGTACGAGCAGTACTTC
CDR3 protein: CAWSPRYEQYF
V gene: TRBV30
clone size: -
D gene: -
J gene: TRBJ2-7

CDR3 DNA: TGCGCCAGCAGGCCTACTAGCGGGCCTTCCTACGAGCAGTACTTC
CDR3 protein: CASRPTSGPSYEQYF
V gene: TRBV5-1
clone size: -
D gene: TRBD2
J gene: TRBJ2-7

CDR3 DNA: TGCAGTGCTATCGGGGACAGGGAGCGCACAGATACGCAGTATTTT
CDR3 protein: CSAIGDRERTDTQYF
V gene: TRBV20-1
clone size: -
D gene: TRBD1
J gene: TRBJ2-3

CDR3 DNA: TGTGCCAGTAGTACCGGGACCATCTCTGGGTACGGGGAGCTGTTTTTT
CDR3 protein: CASSTGTISGYGELFF
V gene: TRBV19
clone size: -
D gene: -
J gene: TRBJ2-2

CDR3 DNA: TGTGCCAGCAGCTTGCTTAAGAGCGGGAGGTTGGAGGAGCAGTTCTTC
CDR3 protein: CASSLLKSGRLEEQFF
V gene: TRBV7-3
clone size: -
D gene: TRBD2
J gene: TRBJ2-1

CDR3 DNA: TGTGCCAGCAGTTTATCAGGGACAGGGGCTTGGGAGCAGTACTTC
CDR3 protein: CASSLSGTGAWEQYF
V gene: TRBV27
clone size: -
D gene: TRBD1
J gene: TRBJ2-7

CDR3 DNA: TGTGCCAGCAGTTCCAACCCACAGGGCTGGCAGTTCTTC
CDR3 protein: CASSSNPQGWQFF
V gene: TRBV28
clone size: -
D gene: -
J gene: TRBJ2-1